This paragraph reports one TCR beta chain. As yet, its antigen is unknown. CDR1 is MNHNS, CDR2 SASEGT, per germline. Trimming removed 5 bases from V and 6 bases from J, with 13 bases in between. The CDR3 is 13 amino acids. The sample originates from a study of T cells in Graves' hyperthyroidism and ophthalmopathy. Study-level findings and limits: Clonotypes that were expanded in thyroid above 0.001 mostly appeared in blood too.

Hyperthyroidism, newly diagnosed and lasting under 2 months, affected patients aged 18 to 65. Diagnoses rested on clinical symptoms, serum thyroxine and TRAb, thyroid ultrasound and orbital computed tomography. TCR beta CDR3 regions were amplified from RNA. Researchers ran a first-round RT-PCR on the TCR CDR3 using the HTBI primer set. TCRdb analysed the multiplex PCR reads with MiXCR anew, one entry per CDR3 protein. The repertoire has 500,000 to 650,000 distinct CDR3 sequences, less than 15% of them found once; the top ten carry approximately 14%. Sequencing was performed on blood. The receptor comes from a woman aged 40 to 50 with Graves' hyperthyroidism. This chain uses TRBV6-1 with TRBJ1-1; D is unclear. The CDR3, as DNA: TGTGCCAGCAGTCAAAGGGTGGAGGCTGAAGCTTTCTTT. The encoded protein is CASSQRVEAEAFF.